The 12 T cell receptor beta chains given below trace back to one sample, sequenced in a study of T cells after yellow fever vaccination. TCRdb passed the 5' RACE reads through MiXCR, listing each CDR3 protein once. The sample has under 300,000 distinct CDR3 sequences; 10% to 15% are singletons. The sample here was CD4+ T cells sorted from PBMCs, taken 45 days after the yellow fever booster vaccination. The receptors were sampled from a man aged 25 to 40 who received the YFV17D yellow fever vaccine.

The table lists this clonotype with a few counts. The J gene is TRBJ1-5, the V gene TRBV3-1; weak D call: TRBD1 (5 bases). This CDR3 region has 14 residues. Germline lookup yields CDR1 LGHDT and CDR2 YNNKEL (reference sequence). The germline V and J ends were trimmed by 4 bases and 4 bases, with 11 bases remaining between them. The CDR3 nucleotides read TGTGCCAGCAGCCGCGAGGGGTCGAATCAGCCCCAGCATTTT. It is translated as CASSREGSNQPQHF. Full variable domain (rest looked up from reference TRBV3-1 and TRBJ1-5): DTAVSQTPKYLVTQMGNDKSIKCEQNLGHDTMYWYKQDSKKFLKIMFSYNNKELIINETVPNRFSPKSPDKAHLNLHINSLELGDSAVYFCASSREGSNQPQHFGDGTRLSIL.

The gene calls are TRBV18 and TRBJ2-7, with D unclear. V lost 5 bases and J lost 0, with 14 bases in between. The CDR3 totals 15 residues. The germline V gene has CDR1 KGHSH and CDR2 LQKENI. For the CDR3, the DNA is TGTGCCAGCTCAGCGACTTTTGAGGTCTCCTACGAGCAGTACTTC. It codes for CASSATFEVSYEQYF.

This chain links TRBV7-2 with TRBJ2-7; TRBD2 is a possible D gene (5 bases). V was trimmed by 1 base and J by 6 bases, leaving 13 bases between them. This CDR3 has 14 residues. Germline-derived CDR1 and CDR2 are SGHTA and FQGNSA. The CDR3 here is CASSLVSSSGEQYF. The CDR3 DNA reads TGTGCCAGCAGCTTAGTTTCTAGCAGCGGCGAGCAGTACTTC.

This clonotype was detected only a few times. The rearrangement joins TRBV7-2 to TRBJ2-5, with 7 bases aligning to TRBD2. This CDR3 region has 15 residues. CDR1 SGHTA and CDR2 FQGNSA come from the germline V gene. The trim removed 5 bases at V and 7 bases at J, leaving 13 bases unmatched. CDR3: CASSPGTTHGATQYF. For the CDR3, the DNA is TGTGCCAGCAGCCCGGGGACTACCCACGGTGCGACCCAGTACTTC.

The table lists this clonotype with a few counts. V gene TRBV29-1 combines with J gene TRBJ1-1; no definite D call. CDR1 is SQVTM and CDR2 is ANQGSEA in the germline V gene. This CDR3 contains 10 residues. CDR3 DNA: TGCACCGGCGGTGGAACTGAAGCTTTCTTT. Translation: CTGGGTEAFF.

Many counts were recorded for this clonotype. The chain carries TRBV18 and TRBJ1-1, with D unresolved. This CDR3 contains 12 residues. The germline V gene encodes CDR1 KGHSH and CDR2 LQKENI. V was pared by 4 bases and J by 1 base, with 4 bases between. The CDR3 nucleotides read TGTGCCAGCTCACAGGGGAACACTGAAGCTTTCTTT. This gives the protein CASSQGNTEAFF. The full variable domain, its missing parts supplied by reference TRBV18 and TRBJ1-1, is NAGVMQNPRHLVRRRGQEARLRCSPMKGHSHVYWYRQLPEEGLKFMVYLQKENIIDESGMPKERFSAEFPKEGPSILRIQQVVRGDSAAYFCASSQGNTEAFFGQGTRLTVV.

Points on this clonotype: At one boundary the junction diverges from the germline segment, which might be a read error. The chain joins TRBV12-3 or TRBV12-4 to TRBJ2-1; 11 nucleotides match TRBD2. This CDR3 contains 15 residues. The CDR3 nucleotides read TGTGCCAGCAGTCGGGGACTAGCGGATTACAATGAGAAGTTCTTC. This translates into CASSRGLADYNEKFF.

This clonotype was seen many times. V and J are TRBV2 and TRBJ2-1; 12 nucleotides align to TRBD2. Looked up from germline, CDR1 is SNHLY and CDR2 is FYNNEI. Trimming removed 7 bases from V and 5 bases from J; junction bases left unmatched: 6. The CDR3 covers 15 residues. CDR3 in amino acids: CASTRLAGVNNEQFF. The CDR3 bases are TGTGCCAGCACCAGACTAGCGGGAGTCAACAATGAGCAGTTCTTC. The full variable domain, completed using reference TRBV2 and TRBJ2-1, is EPEVTQTPSHQVTQMGQEVILRCVPISNHLYFYWYRQILGQKVEFLVSFYNNEISEKSEIFDDQFSVERPDGSNFTLKIRSTKLEDSAMYFCASTRLAGVNNEQFFGPGTRLTVL.

Here the CDR3 reads CASSPQLAGQGDEQFF. As DNA, the CDR3 is TGTGCCAGCAGCCCCCAACTAGCGGGACAGGGGGATGAGCAGTTCTTC. The chain links TRBV7-7 to TRBJ2-1; TRBD1 is a possible D gene (11 bases). V was shortened by 5 bases and J by 8 bases, with 22 bases between the two germline ends. This CDR3 is 16 amino acids long. Germline V gene data show CDR1 as SSHAT and CDR2 as FNYEAQ (reference sequence).

This clonotype has a single count. For the CDR3, the DNA is TGTGCCAGCAGCTTAACCGGGAGTGACGCCGGGGAGCTGTTTTTT. Translating gives CASSLTGSDAGELFF. The chain recombines TRBV7-3 with TRBJ2-2; D is possibly TRBD2 (6 bases). CDR1 SGHTA and CDR2 FQGTGA come from the germline V gene. The CDR3 has 15 amino acids. V lost 0 bases and J lost 6, with 11 bases in between.

This sequence joins TRBV30 and TRBJ1-3, with a possible D match to TRBD1 (5 bases). The CDR3 sequence is 15 residues long. Germline V gene sequence: CDR1 GTSNPN, CDR2 SVGIG (reference sequence). V was trimmed by 4 bases and J by 0 bases, leaving 13 bases between them. Written as DNA, the CDR3 is TGTGCCTGGACTAGCGGGGGTCACTCTGGAAACACCATATATTTT. Its translation: CAWTSGGHSGNTIYF.

This clonotype has only a few counts. The rearrangement links TRBV3-1 to TRBJ1-1; 7 bases are shared with TRBD1. The CDR3 contains 14 residues. CDR1 is LGHDT and CDR2 is YNNKEL in the germline V gene (reference sequence). With 5 bases clipped from V and 2 bases from J, the junction kept 5 bases outside the gene matches. CDR3 sequence reads: CASSGRGANTEAFF. CDR3 sequence (DNA): TGTGCCAGCAGCGGCAGGGGGGCAAACACTGAAGCTTTCTTT.